This T cell receptor (beta chain) is drawn from a study of Ad26.COV2.S vaccination and SARS-CoV-2 variants (dated by TCRdb to about 2021). In the study overall: Vaccine-arm donors came from COV1001, a multicentre, randomized, double-blind, placebo-controlled phase I-IIa trial of Ad26.COV2.S in healthy adults. Trial participants were randomized into five groups of five, in which low-dose or high-dose Ad26.COV2.S was given once or twice, or placebo was given on both occasions. TCRbeta repertoire sequencing served as the tool for gauging how specific and how broad the SARS-CoV-2-reactive T cell receptors were following Ad26.COV2.S vaccination. Blinding of investigators to trial group allocation was maintained during experiments and outcome assessment. Dosing of Ad26.COV2.S was intramuscular, at either 5x10^10 or 1x10^11 viral particles, delivered as one shot or as two shots spaced 56 days apart. The TCR-sequenced set comprised approximately 30 samples: approximately 20 Ad26.COV2.S vaccine recipients, 5 placebo recipients and 8 SARS-CoV-2 convalescent individuals.

Summary of the overall study and its limitations: The study lacked the statistical power to compare responses across vaccine doses or regimens. Non-spike TCR breadth was comparable between vaccine and placebo recipients, consistent with the vaccine containing only spike. Spike-specific TCR breadth was higher in Ad26.COV2.S recipients than in placebo recipients (P = 0.0014). The authors noted that the TCR breadth and depth analyses may have underestimated total T cell responses. After vaccination, substantial breadth of spike-specific CD8+ and CD4+ T cell responses was reported.

The CDR3, from cysteine to phenylalanine, totals 11 residues. Only the CDR3 region is kept as DNA, spanning 33 bases read in frame from base 1. The junction carries 5 bases between V and J, which are trimmed by 3 bases and 9 bases respectively. The germline V gene supplies CDR1 MRHNA and CDR2 SNTAGT. Explained via the paper, the treatment or condition label denotes: 19 received Ad26.COV2.S at low or high dose, single or two shots; 5 received placebo; per-sample allocation not given. For vaccine and placebo recipients, repertoires were sequenced using samples collected on day 63 after the first injection. Cohort 1b enrolled around 23 adults aged 18-55 years at a single site in Boston, USA, between 29 July and 7 August 2020. Ad26.COV2.S consisted of a replication-incompetent adenovirus type 26 vector by which a prefusion-stabilized SARS-CoV-2 spike protein from the original Wuhan strain was expressed.

The immunoSEQ Assay was used to sequence TCRbeta CDR3 regions. After extraction, genomic DNA underwent amplification by bias-controlled multiplex PCR, followed by high-throughput sequencing. In the paper's pipeline: To quantify the absolute abundance of every unique TCRbeta CDR3 region, sequences were collapsed and filtered. Usable DNA was measured by amplifying reference genes present in all nucleated cells, and TCRbeta template counts were normalized to that usable DNA to estimate T cell fraction. Repertoire TCRs were annotated as SARS-CoV-2-specific when V gene, CDR3 amino acid sequence and J gene were exactly matched to a known reactive TCR set. The reference SARS-CoV-2 TCR set was derived from MIRA and filtered for enrichment in COVID-19-positive ImmuneCODE repertoires, a step that removed public or cross-reactive TCRs. Using the MIRA antigens, annotated TCRs were further analysed by specific ORF or by position within an ORF. Depth was the summed frequency of annotated unique rearrangements, while breadth was defined as annotated unique rearrangements over total unique productive rearrangements. Two-sided Wilcoxon rank-sum tests were applied when comparing TCR breadth between groups. TCRdb retrieved this table from immuneACCESS and kept in-frame rearrangements only. Not all clones are present; in checked studies, unresolved V genes account for under half, and no reason is known for the remainder. V, J and clone size were drawn from that table, and D and trimming were deduced from the DNA. The sample table shows some 340,000 clones, and around 84% are seen once. Together, the top ten hold more than 1.5% of the sample.

This clone is a singleton in its sample. No cognate antigen has been identified for it. It has no much larger one-base neighbor in the sample; base qualities were not kept. Sequencing used peripheral blood, obtained in a trial of Ad26.COV2.S vaccine versus placebo. This TCR was sampled from a person aged 18-60 years who received the Ad26.COV2.S COVID-19 vaccine or a placebo. The rearrangement combines TRBV6-4 with TRBJ2-2; no D gene is confidently identified. The sequence in DNA is TGTGCCAGCAGTGATTCCAGGGAGCTGTTTTTT. This yields the protein CASSDSRELFF.